A single sample gave rise to the 24 T cell receptor delta chains below, sequenced in a study of γδ T cells in repeated Plasmodium falciparum infection. TCRdb re-called the multiplex PCR reads through CATT. The table has around 82,000 delta-chain clones, approximately 1.4% seen once. Bulk repertoires came from Vgamma9/Vdelta2+ or Vdelta2-negative gammadelta T cells flow-sorted from PBMC. What was sequenced was gamma-delta T cells from blood. The receptors derive from a pool of human donors (malaria-infected and uninfected, not separated).

This clone was counted at least ten times. The chain employs TRDV1 and TRDJ1, with TRDD3 matching over 7 bases. The V segment lost 4 bases and the J segment 10 bases; nucleotides outside the gene matches: 27. This CDR3 region has 19 residues. Per germline, CDR1 TSWWSYY and CDR2 QGS. The CDR3 bases are TGTGCTCTTGGGGCCTACGCCCCGGGGGATTACCGTCGGGGCCAGGGACTCATCTTT. This gives the protein CALGAYAPGDYRRGQGLIF.

This clone occurred a few times. The gene calls are TRDV1 and TRDJ1, with 13 bases matching TRDD3. No J gene was available from TCRdb, and it was assigned here by a germline match of the DNA. The germline gives CDR1 TSWWSYY, CDR2 QGS. The CDR3 totals 20 residues. Trimming removed 2 bases from V and 4 bases from J; junction bases left unmatched: 16. This CDR3 is CALGEIPYEYWGIRNDKLIF. CDR3 coding DNA: TGTGCTCTTGGGGAAATCCCCTACGAGTACTGGGGGATACGCAACGATAAACTCATCTTT.

This clone was counted ten times or more. The V call is TRDV1, the J call TRDJ1; D is undetermined. Germline lookup yields CDR1 TSWWSYY and CDR2 QGS. CDR3 length equals 14 residues. V lost 1 base to trimming and J lost 0 bases, with 6 bases between them. CDR3 DNA sequence: TGTGCTCTTGGGGAACCGTCCCACACCGATAAACTCATCTTT. This translates into CALGEPSHTDKLIF.

This clone was picked up a small number of times. The TCRdb protein comes from a much larger clone and disagrees with this DNA's translation at residue 6, likely due to a read error; the protein given here is derived from the DNA. This chain connects TRDV1 to TRDJ1; TRDD3 matches at 10 bases. TCRdb leaves out the J gene; it was filled in here by matching the DNA to germline. The V segment lost 2 bases and the J segment 0 bases; nucleotides outside the gene matches: 24. CDR1 is TSWWSYY, CDR2 QGS, per germline. CDR3 length equals 23 residues. The CDR3: CALGEALAPLGGYPGPYTDKLIF. CDR3 sequence (DNA): TGTGCTCTTGGGGAAGCTCTGGCTCCCCTTGGGGGATACCCTGGGCCCTACACCGATAAACTCATCTTT.

Remarks on this clone: The protein that TCRdb holds for this DNA derives from a much larger clone and differs from the translated DNA at residue 6, which likely indicates a read error; the protein shown here is translated from the DNA. This chain uses TRDV2 with TRDJ3, with TRDD3 matching 10 bases. V lost 3 bases to trimming and J lost 5 bases; unmatched junction nucleotides: 18. CDR3 length: 21 residues. CDR1 GEAIGNYY and CDR2 EKD come from the germline V gene. CDR3 in amino acids: CACDPMVLGDGLSGDTRQMFF. The CDR3 region has the DNA TGTGCCTGTGACCCCATGGTACTGGGGGATGGATTAAGCGGGGACACCCGACAGATGTTTTTC.

Worth noting for this clone: The protein that TCRdb holds for this DNA derives from a much larger clone and differs from the translated DNA at residue 15, which likely indicates a read error; the protein shown here is translated from the DNA. V gene TRDV1 combines with J gene TRDJ1, with 10 bases matching TRDD3. This CDR3 comprises 22 residues. Per the germline V gene, CDR1 is TSWWSYY and CDR2 is QGS. The trim removed 0 bases at V and 2 bases at J, leaving 21 bases unmatched. The CDR3 here is CALGELQILWRTGGCLTDKLIF. CDR3 bases: TGTGCTCTTGGGGAACTTCAGATCCTATGGAGAACTGGGGGATGCCTTACCGATAAACTCATCTTT.

This clone occurred many times. This DNA's translation and the protein TCRdb lists, from a much larger clone, do not match at residue 16, likely due to a read error; the protein shown is translated from the DNA. CDR3: CACDTVALGLGYTDKPIF. DNA for the CDR3: TGTGCCTGTGACACCGTGGCGCTGGGACTAGGTTACACCGATAAACCCATCTTT. The V gene is TRDV2, the J gene TRDJ1; D may be TRDD3 (5 bases). CDR3 length: 18 amino acids. The germline CDR1 and CDR2 sequences are GEAIGNYY and EKD.

Regarding this clone: A far larger clone is off by one base, so a read error is likely. Other DNA sequences in this sample translate to the same CDR3. CDR3 sequence: CALGEPRIRMPDKLIF. The CDR3 nucleotides read TGTGCTCTTGGGGAACCCCGGATCCGTATGCCCGACAAACTCATCTTT. This chain links TRDV1 with TRDJ1, with D hard to call. The J gene, left out of TCRdb, was set here by checking the DNA against germline. CDR1 is TSWWSYY, CDR2 QGS, per germline. This CDR3 comprises 16 residues.

Concerning this clone: TCRdb attributes to this sequence the protein of a much larger clone, which differs from the DNA translation at residue 18; a read error is likely, and the protein displayed is translated from the DNA. J is TRDJ1 and V is TRDV2, with 12 bases fitting TRDD3. The CDR3 loop spans 21 amino acids. Germline CDR1 and CDR2: GEAIGNYY and EKD. The CDR3 sequence is CACDTGTSWGIRRSFTDRLIF. The DNA of the CDR3 is TGTGCCTGTGACACCGGTACGTCCTGGGGGATACGCCGCTCTTTCACCGATAGACTCATCTTT.

This clone was counted between two and nine times. With only one base between it and a far larger clone, this is likely a read error. Distinct nucleotide sequences in the sample also encode this CDR3. This sequence joins TRDV2 and TRDJ1, with TRDD3 as a possible D gene (6 bases). TCRdb leaves out the J gene; it was filled in here by matching the DNA to germline. Germline V gene data show CDR1 as GEAIGNYY and CDR2 as EKD. The CDR3 totals 16 residues. CDR3 in DNA: TGTGCCTGCGACACCGTGGGGGCTTTGGGCGTTGATAAACTCATCTTT. Residues: CACDTVGALGVDKLIF.

Notes on this clone: Only one base separates this from a far larger clonotype, so it likely reflects a read error. The genes are TRDV1 and TRDJ2; TRDD3 matches 11 bases. Here the J gene was assigned by germline matching of the DNA, as TCRdb has none. Looked up from germline, CDR1 is TSWWSYY and CDR2 is QGS. There are 17 residues in the CDR3. V dropped 7 bases and J dropped 2; count of bases not matched to a gene: 9. Written as DNA, the CDR3 is TGTGCTCTTGTCCTTGGGGGATACGCGGGGTTGACAGCACAACTCTTCTTT. This gives the protein CALVLGGYAGLTAQLFF.

In its sample, this clone was seen a few times. The protein TCRdb lists belongs to a much larger clone and differs from this DNA's translation at residue 13, which points to a read error; the protein shown is made from the DNA. CDR3 region: CACDLLGDTPKLTF. The CDR3 DNA reads TGTGCCTGTGACCTACTGGGGGATACCCCTAAACTCACCTTT. The V gene call is TRDV2, and the J gene call is absent; TRDD3, the table's D call, was not compared with the DNA. Germline-derived CDR1 and CDR2 are GEAIGNYY and EKD. This CDR3 comprises 14 residues.

This clone has only a few counts. With only one base between it and a far larger clone, this is likely a read error. Other DNA sequences of this sample code for an identical CDR3. The chain employs TRDV2 and TRDJ1; 7 nucleotides agree with TRDD3. Germline V gene sequence: CDR1 GEAIGNYY, CDR2 EKD. The CDR3 contains 21 residues. The J segment lost 5 bases and the V segment lost 0 bases, leaving 26 bases of the junction unmatched. CDR3 amino acids: CACDTGGSSGRTGIRTDKLIF. CDR3 DNA sequence: TGTGCCTGTGACACCGGGGGATCTTCGGGGCGTACTGGGATCCGAACTGATAAACTCATCTTT.

About this clone: A much larger clone lies one base from this, so it may be a read error. V is TRDV2 and J is TRDJ1; D possibly corresponds to TRDD3 (6 bases). Here the J gene was assigned by germline matching of the DNA, as TCRdb has none. This CDR3 is 15 amino acids long. Looked up from germline, CDR1 is GEAIGNYY and CDR2 is EKD. The CDR3 nucleotides are TGCGCCTGTGACGCCTTGGGGGGGTACACCGATAAACTCATCTTT. This gives the protein CACDALGGYTDKLIF.

This clone was seen at least ten times. This sample includes further DNA sequences coding for the same CDR3. The V and J genes are TRDV1 and TRDJ1, with 10 bases fitting TRDD3. Unmatched junction bases numbered 20, after V lost 4 bases and J lost 0 bases. The CDR3 has 21 amino acids. Germline V CDR1 and CDR2: TSWWSYY, QGS. The CDR3 DNA reads TGTGCTCTTGGGGGGCCTACGGGTACTGGGGGATCACTCTCTTACACCGATAAACTCATCTTT. As protein: CALGGPTGTGGSLSYTDKLIF.

This clone has at least ten counts. A far larger clone differs by one base, so this is likely a read error. Additional DNA sequences in this sample encode the identical CDR3. V usage is TRDV1 and J usage is TRDJ1; D gene unclear. Germline V CDR1 and CDR2: TSWWSYY, QGS. The germline V and J ends were trimmed by 9 bases and 3 bases, with 26 bases remaining between them. CDR3 length: 17 residues. The CDR3 DNA follows: TGTGCTCTCGGAACAGAGGGTTCCCTGAGATTCGCCGATAAACTCATCTTT. Amino acids: CALGTEGSLRFADKLIF.

About this clone itself: A far larger clone is off by one base, so a read error is likely. The same CDR3 also results from other DNA sequences found in this sample. The gene calls are TRDV1 and TRDJ1; perhaps TRDD2 as D (6 bases). The J gene, missing from TCRdb, was assigned here through DNA to germline matching. From germline, CDR1 is TSWWSYY and CDR2 QGS. V lost 1 base and J 7 bases, leaving 22 bases between the germline ends. The CDR3 has 17 amino acids. DNA for the CDR3: TGTGCTCTTGGGGAACCCTTATCTTCCTGGGCAGGGCGTAAACTCATCTTT. It specifies CALGEPLSSWAGRKLIF.

As regards this clone: A single base is all that separates this from a far larger clone, so a read error is likely. Other DNA sequences within the sample encode an identical CDR3. J is TRDJ1 and V is TRDV3, with D maybe TRDD3 (5 bases). The V gene lost 4 bases and the J gene lost 6 bases, with 27 bases spanning the gap. Germline CDR1 TVYSNPD, CDR2 GDNSRS (reference sequence). The CDR3 is made up of 16 amino acids. For the CDR3, the DNA is TGTGCCTCTCCGACGGCCTGGGAGATAGGCTGGCATAAACTCATCTTT. This translates into CASPTAWEIGWHKLIF.

On this clone itself: The mismatch at residue 12 between this DNA's translation and the TCRdb protein of a much larger clone likely reflects a read error; the protein shown is translated from the DNA. The CDR3, as DNA: TGTGCTCTTGGGGAAAACCCCATTAAGGGGCTGAGGGATCTCCTGTACACCGATAAACTCATCTTT. Protein sequence: CALGENPIKGLRDLLYTDKLIF. The chain uses TRDV1 and TRDJ1; D perhaps matches TRDD3 (5 bases). No J segment appears in TCRdb, so it was assigned here by matching the sequence to germline. The V and J ends lost 2 bases and 0 bases respectively, with 31 bases between them. Germline CDR1 TSWWSYY, CDR2 QGS. This CDR3 spans 22 amino acids.

About this clone: TCRdb's protein for this DNA is that of a much larger clone and differs from the translation at residue 7, likely a read error; the protein shown is the DNA translation. The chain recombines TRDV2 with TRDJ1, with 12 bases that match TRDD3. The J gene is not listed in TCRdb, so it was assigned here from a DNA match to germline. The CDR3 extends over 19 amino acids. After removal of 1 base from V and 4 bases from J, the junction contained 15 bases not matched to a gene. Germline CDR1 GEAIGNYY, CDR2 EKD. This CDR3 reads CACDTLQVLGDTSGDKLIF. CDR3 DNA sequence: TGTGCCTGTGACACACTCCAAGTACTGGGGGATACTTCTGGCGATAAACTCATCTTT.

This clone was counted between two and nine times. Since a much larger clone is just one base distant, this may be a read error. The identical CDR3 is also encoded by other nucleotide sequences in the sample. V is TRDV3 and J is TRDJ1; 8 nucleotides line up with TRDD2. The V gene's germline CDR1 is TVYSNPD and CDR2 GDNSRS (reference sequence). The CDR3 covers 22 residues. The DNA of the CDR3 is TGTGCCTTTGTACATCCCGCCTTCCTAAGGGGTGGGGGCCTCGGGTACACCGACAAACTCATCTTT. Translation: CAFVHPAFLRGGGLGYTDKLIF.

This clone was observed many times. This chain links TRDV1 with TRDJ2; a possible D gene is TRDD2 (6 bases). Looked up from germline, CDR1 is TSWWSYY and CDR2 is QGS. There are 20 residues in the CDR3. V was cut by 0 bases and J by 0 bases, with 20 bases left in between. CDR3 sequence reads: CALGELPTVRIGALTAQLFF. The CDR3 nucleotides read TGTGCTCTTGGGGAACTTCCTACGGTGAGGATAGGAGCTTTGACAGCACAACTCTTCTTT.

This clone was counted a few times. The TCRdb protein comes from a much larger clone and disagrees with this DNA's translation at residue 15, likely due to a read error; the protein given here is derived from the DNA. The genes are TRDV1 and TRDJ1, with 12 positions matching TRDD3. The J gene comes from matching the DNA to germline here; TCRdb lacks it. The CDR3 extends over 22 amino acids. Losses at the gene ends were 3 bases for V and 0 bases for J; bases not matched to a gene: 20. Germline V gives CDR1 TSWWSYY, CDR2 QGS. The CDR3 is CALGEGVPPVNWGIQDTDKLIF. Here the CDR3 DNA reads TGTGCTCTTGGGGAGGGTGTTCCTCCCGTCAACTGGGGGATACAGGACACCGATAAACTCATCTTT.

Regarding this clone: TCRdb's protein for this DNA is that of a much larger clone and differs from the translation at residue 10, likely a read error; the protein shown is the DNA translation. The chain carries TRDV1 and TRDJ1, with TRDD3 identical over 11 bases. Assignment of the J gene here rests on matching the DNA to germline, because TCRdb gives none. Germline V CDR1 and CDR2: TSWWSYY, QGS. This CDR3 region has 17 residues. V lost 2 bases, J lost 1 base, and 6 bases stayed unmatched. CDR3 residues: CALGEVLGDSPTDKLIF. CDR3 coding DNA: TGTGCTCTTGGGGAAGTACTGGGGGATAGCCCCACCGATAAACTCATCTTT.